This TCR beta chain was documented in a study of T cell responses to AZD1222 COVID-19 vaccine. Sequenced by immunoSEQ multiplex PCR; TCRdb stores in-frame clones only, minus some. The sample carries 150,000 or so clones, 90% recorded once. CDR3 size: 12 residues. Germline CDR1 MDHEN, CDR2 SYDVKM. With respect to this clone: Germline and junction disagree at one end, which may indicate a read error.

Sample: peripheral blood, taken 28 days after the second AZD1222 dose. This receptor was taken from an adult who received the AZD1222 COVID-19 vaccine. The chain combines TRBV28 with TRBJ1-5, with D uncertain. CDR3 sequence (DNA): TGTGCCAGCAGTTCGGGGAATCGGCCCCAGCATTTT. Amino acids: CASSSGNRPQHF.